This TCR beta chain was documented in a study of cytomegalovirus exposure and HLA in healthy donors. General study results and limits: 87-base-pair reads could not separate some V segments, including TRBV6-2 and TRBV6-3. TCR beta sequences reportedly predicted most subjects' HLA-A and HLA-B alleles accurately.

Note on this clone: Antigen unknown.

CDR1 is SQVTM, CDR2 ANQGSEA, per germline. The V and J ends lost 4 bases and 5 bases respectively, with 12 bases between them. This CDR3 has 13 amino acids. Researchers ran the PCR with 60 Vbeta and 13 Jbeta primers. In the authors' workflow: Later analysis identified 80 million to 85 million unique TCR beta chains, 10 million to 12 million shared. Produced via immunoSEQ multiplex PCR; TCRdb's table is partial and in-frame only. V, J and clone size were drawn from that table, and D and trimming were deduced from the DNA. This sample has under 140,000 clones, with about three quarters found just once. The donors comprised healthy bone marrow donors.

Sequencing input: PBMCs. This sequence joins TRBV29-1 and TRBJ2-1, with D possibly being TRBD2 (5 bases). The receptor comes from a woman aged 55-69 years in good health and CMV-seropositive. As DNA, the CDR3 is TGCAGCGTTGTAGCGCGGAGAGACAATGAGCAGTTCTTC. Its protein is CSVVARRDNEQFF.